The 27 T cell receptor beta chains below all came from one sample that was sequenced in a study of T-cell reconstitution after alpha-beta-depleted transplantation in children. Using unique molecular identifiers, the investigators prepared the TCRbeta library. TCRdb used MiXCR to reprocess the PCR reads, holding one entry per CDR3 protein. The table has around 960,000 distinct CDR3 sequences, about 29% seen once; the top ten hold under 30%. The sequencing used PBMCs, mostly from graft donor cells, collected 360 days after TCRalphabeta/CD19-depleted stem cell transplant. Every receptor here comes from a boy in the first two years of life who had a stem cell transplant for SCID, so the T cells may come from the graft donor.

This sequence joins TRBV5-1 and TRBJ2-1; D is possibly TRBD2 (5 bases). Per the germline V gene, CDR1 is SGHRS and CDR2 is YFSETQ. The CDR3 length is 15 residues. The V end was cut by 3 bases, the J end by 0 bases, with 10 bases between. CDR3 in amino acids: CASSSGISSYNEQFF. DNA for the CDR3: TGCGCCAGCAGCTCGGGGATCAGCTCCTACAATGAGCAGTTCTTC. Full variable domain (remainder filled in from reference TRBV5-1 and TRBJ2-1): KAGVTQTPRYLIKTRGQQVTLSCSPISGHRSVSWYQQTPGQGLQFLFEYFSETQRNKGNFPGRFSGRQFSNSRSEMNVSTLELGDSALYLCASSSGISSYNEQFFGPGTRLTVL.

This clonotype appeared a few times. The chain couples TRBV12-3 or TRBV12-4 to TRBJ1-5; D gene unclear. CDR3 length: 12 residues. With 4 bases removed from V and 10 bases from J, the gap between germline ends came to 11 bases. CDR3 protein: CASSWSRIPQHF. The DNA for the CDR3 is TGTGCCAGCAGTTGGAGTAGGATTCCCCAGCATTTT.

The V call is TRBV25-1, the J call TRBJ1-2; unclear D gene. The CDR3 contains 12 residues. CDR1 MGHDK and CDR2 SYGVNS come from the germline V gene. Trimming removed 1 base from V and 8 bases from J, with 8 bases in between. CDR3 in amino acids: CASSESLGGYTF. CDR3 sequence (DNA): TGTGCCAGCAGTGAATCTCTTGGCGGCTACACCTTC.

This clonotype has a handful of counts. CDR3 amino acids: CASNRQGGTGELFF. CDR3 DNA sequence: TGTGCCAGCAATCGACAGGGAGGGACCGGGGAGCTGTTTTTT. The chain couples TRBV2 to TRBJ2-2, with D possibly being TRBD1 or TRBD2 (7 bases each). The germline V gene encodes CDR1 SNHLY and CDR2 FYNNEI. The CDR3 covers 14 residues. Trimming took 7 bases from V and 5 from J, leaving 14 bases between them.

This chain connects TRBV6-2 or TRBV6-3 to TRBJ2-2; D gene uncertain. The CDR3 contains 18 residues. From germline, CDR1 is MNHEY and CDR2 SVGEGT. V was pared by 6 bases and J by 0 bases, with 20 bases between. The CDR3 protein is CASSPSVGRNTNTGELFF. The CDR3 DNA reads TGTGCCAGCAGCCCCTCAGTCGGCAGAAATACGAACACCGGGGAGCTGTTTTTT.

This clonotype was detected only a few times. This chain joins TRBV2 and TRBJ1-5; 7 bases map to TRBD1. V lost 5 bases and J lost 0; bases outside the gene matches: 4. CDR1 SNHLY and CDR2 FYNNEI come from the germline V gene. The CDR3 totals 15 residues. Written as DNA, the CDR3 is TGTGCCAGCAGTCCGACAGGGCATAGCAATCAGCCCCAGCATTTT. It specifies CASSPTGHSNQPQHF.

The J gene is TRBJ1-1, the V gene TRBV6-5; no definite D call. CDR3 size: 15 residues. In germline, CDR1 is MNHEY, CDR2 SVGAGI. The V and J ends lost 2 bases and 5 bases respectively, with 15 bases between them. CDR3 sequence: CASSYSRSPRTEAFF. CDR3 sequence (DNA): TGTGCCAGCAGTTACAGCCGTTCTCCCAGGACTGAAGCTTTCTTT.

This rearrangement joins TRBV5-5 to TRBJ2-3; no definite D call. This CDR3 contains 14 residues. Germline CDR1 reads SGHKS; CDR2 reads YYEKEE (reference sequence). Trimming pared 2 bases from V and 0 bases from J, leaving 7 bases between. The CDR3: CASSFDGSTDTQYF. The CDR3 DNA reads TGTGCCAGCAGCTTCGACGGGAGCACAGATACGCAGTATTTT.

This CDR3 reads CASSFHAGGTGELFF. As DNA, the CDR3 is TGTGCCAGCAGTTTCCATGCAGGGGGCACCGGGGAGCTGTTTTTT. The chain recombines TRBV28 with TRBJ2-2; TRBD1 matches at 7 bases. The CDR3 extends over 15 amino acids. Germline CDR1 reads MDHEN; CDR2 reads SYDVKM. The V and J ends lost 3 bases and 4 bases, in that order; junction bases with no gene match: 5.

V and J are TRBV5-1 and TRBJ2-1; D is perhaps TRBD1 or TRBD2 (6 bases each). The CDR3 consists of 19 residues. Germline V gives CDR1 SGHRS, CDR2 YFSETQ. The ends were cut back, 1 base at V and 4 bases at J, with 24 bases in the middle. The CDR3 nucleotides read TGCGCCAGCAGCTTGAGCGGAGGGGACGGAAGGAGGGGGTACAATGAGCAGTTCTTC. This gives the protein CASSLSGGDGRRGYNEQFF.

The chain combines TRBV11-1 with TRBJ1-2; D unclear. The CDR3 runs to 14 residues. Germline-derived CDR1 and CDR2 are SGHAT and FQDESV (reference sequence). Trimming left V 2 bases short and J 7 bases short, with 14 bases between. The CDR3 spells CASSLYAGYGGYTF. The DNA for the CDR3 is TGTGCCAGCAGCTTATATGCGGGGTATGGTGGCTACACCTTC.

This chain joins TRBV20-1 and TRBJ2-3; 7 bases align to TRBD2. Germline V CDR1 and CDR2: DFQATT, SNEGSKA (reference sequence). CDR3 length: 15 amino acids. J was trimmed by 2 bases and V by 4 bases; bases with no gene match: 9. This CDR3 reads CSAKAAGKDTDTQYF. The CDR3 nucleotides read TGCAGTGCTAAAGCAGCGGGGAAGGACACAGATACGCAGTATTTT.

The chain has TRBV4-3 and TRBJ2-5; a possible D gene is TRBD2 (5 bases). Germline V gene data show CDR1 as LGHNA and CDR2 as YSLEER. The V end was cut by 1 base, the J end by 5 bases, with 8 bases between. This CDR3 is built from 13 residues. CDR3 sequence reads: CASSQGIAETQYF. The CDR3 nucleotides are TGCGCCAGCAGCCAAGGAATAGCGGAGACCCAGTACTTC.

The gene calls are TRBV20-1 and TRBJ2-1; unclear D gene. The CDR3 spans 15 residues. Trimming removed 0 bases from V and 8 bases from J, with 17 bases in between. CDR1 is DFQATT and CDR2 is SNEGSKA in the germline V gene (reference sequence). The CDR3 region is CSARDVKVSTDEQFF. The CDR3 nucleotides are TGCAGTGCTAGAGATGTGAAAGTGAGTACGGATGAGCAGTTCTTC.

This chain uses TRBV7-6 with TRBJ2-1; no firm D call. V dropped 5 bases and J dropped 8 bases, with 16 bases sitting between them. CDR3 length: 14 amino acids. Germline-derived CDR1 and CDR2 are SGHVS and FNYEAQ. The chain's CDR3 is CASSPGILGYEQFF. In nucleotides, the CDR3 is TGTGCCAGCAGCCCAGGAATATTAGGGTATGAGCAGTTCTTC.

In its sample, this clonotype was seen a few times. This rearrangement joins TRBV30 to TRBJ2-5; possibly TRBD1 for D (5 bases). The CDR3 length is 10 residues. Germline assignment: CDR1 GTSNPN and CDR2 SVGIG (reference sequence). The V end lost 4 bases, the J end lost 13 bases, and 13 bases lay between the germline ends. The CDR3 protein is CAWNSGHRYF. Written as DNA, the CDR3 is TGTGCCTGGAACTCCGGACACCGGTACTTC.

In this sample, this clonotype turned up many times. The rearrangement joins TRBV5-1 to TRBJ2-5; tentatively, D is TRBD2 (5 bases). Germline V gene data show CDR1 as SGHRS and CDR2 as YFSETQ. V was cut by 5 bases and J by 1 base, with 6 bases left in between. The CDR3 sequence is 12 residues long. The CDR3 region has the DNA TGCGCCAGCAGACGGGGCCAAGAGACCCAGTACTTC. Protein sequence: CASRRGQETQYF.

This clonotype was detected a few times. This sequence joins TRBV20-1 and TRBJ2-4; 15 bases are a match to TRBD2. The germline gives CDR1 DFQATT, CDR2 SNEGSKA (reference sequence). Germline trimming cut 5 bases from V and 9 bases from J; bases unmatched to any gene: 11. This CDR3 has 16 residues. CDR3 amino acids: CSAPRTSGGAEGIQYF. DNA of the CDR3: TGCAGTGCTCCCCGGACTAGCGGGGGGGCGGAGGGCATTCAGTACTTC.

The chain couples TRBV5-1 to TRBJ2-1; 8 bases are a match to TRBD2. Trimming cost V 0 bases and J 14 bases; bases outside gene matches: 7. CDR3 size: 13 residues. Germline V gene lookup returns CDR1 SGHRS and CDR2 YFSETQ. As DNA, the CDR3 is TGCGCCAGCAGCTTGGTGGTAGCGGGGTTAGAGTTCTTC. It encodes CASSLVVAGLEFF.

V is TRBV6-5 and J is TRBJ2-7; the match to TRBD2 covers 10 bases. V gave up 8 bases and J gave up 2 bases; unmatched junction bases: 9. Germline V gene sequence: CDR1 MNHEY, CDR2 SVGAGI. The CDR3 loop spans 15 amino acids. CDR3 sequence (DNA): TGTGCCAGCGGTTTAGCGGGGGGACCGACCTACGAGCAGTACTTC. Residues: CASGLAGGPTYEQYF.

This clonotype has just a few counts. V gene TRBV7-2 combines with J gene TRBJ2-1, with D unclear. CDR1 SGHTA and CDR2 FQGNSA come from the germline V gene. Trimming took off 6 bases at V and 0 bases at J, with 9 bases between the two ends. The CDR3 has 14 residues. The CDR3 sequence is CASSGPSSYNEQFF. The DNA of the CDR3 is TGTGCCAGCAGTGGACCAAGCTCCTACAATGAGCAGTTCTTC.

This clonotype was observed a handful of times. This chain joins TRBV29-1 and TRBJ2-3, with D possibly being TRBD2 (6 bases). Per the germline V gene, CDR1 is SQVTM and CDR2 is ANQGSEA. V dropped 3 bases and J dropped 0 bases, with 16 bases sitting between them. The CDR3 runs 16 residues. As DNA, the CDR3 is TGCAGCGTTGATGACATAAGGCGGGGCAGCACAGATACGCAGTATTTT. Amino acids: CSVDDIRRGSTDTQYF.

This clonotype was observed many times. Here the CDR3 DNA reads TGTGCCACCAGCAGTAATCACGGGGACGAGCAGTACTTC. It yields the protein CATSSNHGDEQYF. This chain joins TRBV15 and TRBJ2-7, with a possible D match to TRBD2 (5 bases). Trimming cost V 3 bases and J 5 bases, with 11 bases left between them. This CDR3 is built from 13 residues. The V gene's germline CDR1 is LNHNV and CDR2 YYDKDF (reference sequence). The complete variable domain, with remaining parts taken from reference TRBV15 and TRBJ2-7, reads DAMVIQNPRYQVTQFGKPVTLSCSQTLNHNVMYWYQQKSSQAPKLLFHYYDKDFNNEADTPDNFQSRRPNTSFCFLDIRSPGLGDTAMYLCATSSNHGDEQYFGPGTRLTVT.

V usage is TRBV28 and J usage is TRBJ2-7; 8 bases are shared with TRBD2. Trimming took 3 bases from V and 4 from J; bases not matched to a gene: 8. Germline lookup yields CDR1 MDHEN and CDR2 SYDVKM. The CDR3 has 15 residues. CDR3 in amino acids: CASSFHPGGDYEQYF. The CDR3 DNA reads TGTGCCAGCAGTTTTCATCCGGGGGGGGATTACGAGCAGTACTTC.

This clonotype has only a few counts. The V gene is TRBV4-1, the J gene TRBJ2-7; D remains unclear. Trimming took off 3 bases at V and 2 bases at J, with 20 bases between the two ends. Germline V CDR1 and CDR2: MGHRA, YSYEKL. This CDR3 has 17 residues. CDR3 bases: TGCGCCAGCAGCCATCCGGGTGGTAGTATCTATGCCTACGAGCAGTACTTC. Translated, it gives CASSHPGGSIYAYEQYF.

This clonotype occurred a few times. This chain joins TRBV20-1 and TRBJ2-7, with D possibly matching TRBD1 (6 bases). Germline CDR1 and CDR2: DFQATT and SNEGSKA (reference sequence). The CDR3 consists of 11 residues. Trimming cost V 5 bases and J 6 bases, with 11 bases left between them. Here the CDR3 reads CSAVQGREQYF. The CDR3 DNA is TGCAGTGCTGTACAGGGACGCGAGCAGTACTTC.

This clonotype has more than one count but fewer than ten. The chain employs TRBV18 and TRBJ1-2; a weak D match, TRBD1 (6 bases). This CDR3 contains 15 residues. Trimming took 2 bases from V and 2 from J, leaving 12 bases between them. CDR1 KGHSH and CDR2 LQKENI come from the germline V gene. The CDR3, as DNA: TGTGCCAGCTCACCAGGCCAGGGGAAAAACTATGGCTACACCTTC. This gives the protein CASSPGQGKNYGYTF.